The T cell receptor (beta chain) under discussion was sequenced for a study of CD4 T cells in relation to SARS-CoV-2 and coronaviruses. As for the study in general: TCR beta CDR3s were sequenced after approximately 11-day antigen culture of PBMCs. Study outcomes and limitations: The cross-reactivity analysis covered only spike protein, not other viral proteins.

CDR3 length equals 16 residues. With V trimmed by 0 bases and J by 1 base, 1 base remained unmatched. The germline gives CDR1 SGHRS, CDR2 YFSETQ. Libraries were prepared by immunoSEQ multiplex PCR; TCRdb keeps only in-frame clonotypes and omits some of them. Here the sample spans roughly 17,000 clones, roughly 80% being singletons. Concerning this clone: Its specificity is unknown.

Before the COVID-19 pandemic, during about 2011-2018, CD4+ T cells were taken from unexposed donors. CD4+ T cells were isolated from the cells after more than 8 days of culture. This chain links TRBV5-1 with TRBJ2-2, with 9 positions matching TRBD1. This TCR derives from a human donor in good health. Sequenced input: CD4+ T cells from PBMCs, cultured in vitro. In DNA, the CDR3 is TGCGCCAGCAGCTTGGCGGGACAGGGGAACACCGGGGAGCTGTTTTTT. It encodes CASSLAGQGNTGELFF.